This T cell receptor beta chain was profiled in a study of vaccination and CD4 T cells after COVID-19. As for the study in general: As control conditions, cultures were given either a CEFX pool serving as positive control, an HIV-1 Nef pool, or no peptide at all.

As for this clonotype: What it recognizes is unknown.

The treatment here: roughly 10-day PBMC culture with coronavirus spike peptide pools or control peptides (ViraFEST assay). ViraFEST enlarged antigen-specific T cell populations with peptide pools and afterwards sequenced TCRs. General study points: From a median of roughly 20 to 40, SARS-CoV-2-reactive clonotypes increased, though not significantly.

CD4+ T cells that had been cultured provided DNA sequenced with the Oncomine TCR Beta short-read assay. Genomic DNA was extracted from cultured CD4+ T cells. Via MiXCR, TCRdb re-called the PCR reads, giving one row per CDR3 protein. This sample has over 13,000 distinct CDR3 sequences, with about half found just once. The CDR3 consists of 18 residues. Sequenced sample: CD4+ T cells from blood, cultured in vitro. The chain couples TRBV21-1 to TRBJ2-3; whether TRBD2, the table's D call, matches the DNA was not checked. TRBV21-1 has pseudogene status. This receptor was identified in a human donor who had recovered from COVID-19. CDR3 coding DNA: TGTGCCATTGCGACAGATTATTTTGGACTAGCGGGAGCAGATACGCAGTATTTT. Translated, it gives CAIATDYFGLAGADTQYF.